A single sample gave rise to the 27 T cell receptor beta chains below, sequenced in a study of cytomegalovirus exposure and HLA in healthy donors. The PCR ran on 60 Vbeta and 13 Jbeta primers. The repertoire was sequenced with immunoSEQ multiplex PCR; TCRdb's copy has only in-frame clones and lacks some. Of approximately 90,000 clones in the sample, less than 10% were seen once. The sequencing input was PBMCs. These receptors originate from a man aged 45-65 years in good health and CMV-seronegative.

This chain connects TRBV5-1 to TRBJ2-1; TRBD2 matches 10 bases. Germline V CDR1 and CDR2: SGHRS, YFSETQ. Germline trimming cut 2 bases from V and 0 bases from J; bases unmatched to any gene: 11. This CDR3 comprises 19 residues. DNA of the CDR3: TGCGCCAGCAGCTTAATCCCCGGGACTAGCGCAAACTCCTACAATGAGCAGTTCTTC. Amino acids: CASSLIPGTSANSYNEQFF.

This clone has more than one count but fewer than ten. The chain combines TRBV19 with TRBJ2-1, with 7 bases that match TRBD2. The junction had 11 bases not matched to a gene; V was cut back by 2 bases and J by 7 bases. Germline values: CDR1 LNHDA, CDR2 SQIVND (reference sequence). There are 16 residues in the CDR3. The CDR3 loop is CASSITLAGVRNEQFF. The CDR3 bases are TGTGCCAGTAGTATAACACTGGCGGGAGTCCGGAATGAGCAGTTCTTC.

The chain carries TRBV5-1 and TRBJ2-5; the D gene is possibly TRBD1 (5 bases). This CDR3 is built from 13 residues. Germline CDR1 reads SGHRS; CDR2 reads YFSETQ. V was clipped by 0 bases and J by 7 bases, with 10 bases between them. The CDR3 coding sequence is TGCGCCAGCAGCTTGGAAAGGGGTGGGACCCAGTACTTC. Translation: CASSLERGGTQYF.

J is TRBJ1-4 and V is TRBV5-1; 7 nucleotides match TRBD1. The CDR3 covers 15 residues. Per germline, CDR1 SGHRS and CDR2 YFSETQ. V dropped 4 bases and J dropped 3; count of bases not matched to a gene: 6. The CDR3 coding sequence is TGCGCCAGCAGCGTGACAGGGAATCCTAATGAAAAACTGTTTTTT. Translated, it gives CASSVTGNPNEKLFF.

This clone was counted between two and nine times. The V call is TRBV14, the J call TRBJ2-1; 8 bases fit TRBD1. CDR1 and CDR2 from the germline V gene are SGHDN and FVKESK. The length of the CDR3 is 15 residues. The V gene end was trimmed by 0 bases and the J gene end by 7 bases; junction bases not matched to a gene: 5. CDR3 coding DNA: TGTGCCAGCAGCCAAGAGCAGGGGGCTTGGAATGAGCAGTTCTTC. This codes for CASSQEQGAWNEQFF.

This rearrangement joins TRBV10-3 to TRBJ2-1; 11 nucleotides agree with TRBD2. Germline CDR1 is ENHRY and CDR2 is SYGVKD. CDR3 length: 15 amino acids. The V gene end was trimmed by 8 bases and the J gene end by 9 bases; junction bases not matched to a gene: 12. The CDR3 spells CAICPLAGANSEQFF. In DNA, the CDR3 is TGTGCCATCTGCCCACTAGCGGGAGCCAACAGTGAGCAGTTCTTC.

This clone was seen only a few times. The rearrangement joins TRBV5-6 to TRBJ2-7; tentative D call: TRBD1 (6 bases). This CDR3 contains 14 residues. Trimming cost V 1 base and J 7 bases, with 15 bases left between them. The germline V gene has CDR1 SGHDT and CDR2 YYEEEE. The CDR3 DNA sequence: TGTGCCAGCAGCTTGTGGGGGCCCATTGAGGAGCAGTACTTC. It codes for CASSLWGPIEEQYF.

The CDR3 bases are TGTGCCACAAAAGGACAGTTTGAATTCAATGAGCAGTTCTTC. This gives the protein CATKGQFEFNEQFF. V and J are TRBV19 and TRBJ2-1; tentative D call: TRBD1 (6 bases). This CDR3 region has 14 residues. Deletions cut 10 bases from V and 6 bases from J, with 19 bases between. Germline CDR1 and CDR2: LNHDA and SQIVND (reference sequence).

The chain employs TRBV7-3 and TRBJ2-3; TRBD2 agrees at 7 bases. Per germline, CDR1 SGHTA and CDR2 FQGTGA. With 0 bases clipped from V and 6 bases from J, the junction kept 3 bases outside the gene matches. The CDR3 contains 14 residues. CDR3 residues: CASSLTGGFDTQYF. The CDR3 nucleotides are TGTGCCAGCAGCTTAACGGGGGGGTTTGATACGCAGTATTTT.

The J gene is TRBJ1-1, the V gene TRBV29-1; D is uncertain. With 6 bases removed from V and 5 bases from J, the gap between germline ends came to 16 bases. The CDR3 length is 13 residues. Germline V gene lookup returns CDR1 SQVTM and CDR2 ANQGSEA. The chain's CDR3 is CSVHGSGGTEAFF. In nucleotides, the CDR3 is TGCAGCGTCCACGGGAGTGGTGGGACTGAAGCTTTCTTT.

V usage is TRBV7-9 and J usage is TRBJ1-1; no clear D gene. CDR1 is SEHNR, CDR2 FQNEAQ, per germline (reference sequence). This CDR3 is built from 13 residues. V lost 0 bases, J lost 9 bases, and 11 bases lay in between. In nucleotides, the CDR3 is TGTGCCAGCAGCTTAGCTTCGTCGGGGAAAGCTTTCTTT. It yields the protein CASSLASSGKAFF.

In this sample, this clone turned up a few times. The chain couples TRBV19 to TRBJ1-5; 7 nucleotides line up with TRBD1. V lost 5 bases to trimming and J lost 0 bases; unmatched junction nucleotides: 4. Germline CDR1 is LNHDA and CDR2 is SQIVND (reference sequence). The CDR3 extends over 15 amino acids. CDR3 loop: CASSRGTASNQPQHF. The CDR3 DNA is TGTGCCAGTAGTCGGGGGACAGCTAGCAATCAGCCCCAGCATTTT.

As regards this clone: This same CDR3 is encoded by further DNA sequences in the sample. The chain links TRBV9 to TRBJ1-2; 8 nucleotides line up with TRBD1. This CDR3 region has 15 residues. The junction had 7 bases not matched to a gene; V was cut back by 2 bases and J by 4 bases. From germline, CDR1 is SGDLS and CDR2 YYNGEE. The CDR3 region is CASSVTGQGSYGYTF. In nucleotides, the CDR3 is TGTGCCAGCAGCGTCACTGGACAGGGCAGCTATGGCTACACCTTC.

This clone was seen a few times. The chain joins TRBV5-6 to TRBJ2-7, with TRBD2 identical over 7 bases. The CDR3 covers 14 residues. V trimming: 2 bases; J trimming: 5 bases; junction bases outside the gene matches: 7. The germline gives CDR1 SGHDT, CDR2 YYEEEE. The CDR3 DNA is TGTGCCAGCAGCTTTTTGGCGGGAGTGAACGAGCAGTACTTC. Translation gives CASSFLAGVNEQYF.

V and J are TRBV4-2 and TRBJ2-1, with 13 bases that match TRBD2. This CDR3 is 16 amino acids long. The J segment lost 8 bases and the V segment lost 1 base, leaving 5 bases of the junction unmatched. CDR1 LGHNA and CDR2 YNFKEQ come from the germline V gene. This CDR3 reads CASSQGTSGRADEQFF. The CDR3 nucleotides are TGTGCCAGCAGCCAAGGCACTAGCGGGAGGGCCGATGAGCAGTTCTTC.

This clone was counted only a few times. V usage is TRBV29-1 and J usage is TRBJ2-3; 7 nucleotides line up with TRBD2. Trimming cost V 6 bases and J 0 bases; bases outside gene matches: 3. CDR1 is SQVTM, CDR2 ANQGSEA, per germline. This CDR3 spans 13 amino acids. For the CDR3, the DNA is TGCAGCGTCTTAGCGGGCAGCACAGATACGCAGTATTTT. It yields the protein CSVLAGSTDTQYF.

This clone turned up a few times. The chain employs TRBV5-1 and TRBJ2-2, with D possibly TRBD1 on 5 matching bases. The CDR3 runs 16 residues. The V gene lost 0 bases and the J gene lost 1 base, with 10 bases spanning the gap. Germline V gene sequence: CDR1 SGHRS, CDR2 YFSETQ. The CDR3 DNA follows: TGCGCCAGCAGCTTGGGGAACACAGGGAACACCGGGGAGCTGTTTTTT. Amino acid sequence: CASSLGNTGNTGELFF.

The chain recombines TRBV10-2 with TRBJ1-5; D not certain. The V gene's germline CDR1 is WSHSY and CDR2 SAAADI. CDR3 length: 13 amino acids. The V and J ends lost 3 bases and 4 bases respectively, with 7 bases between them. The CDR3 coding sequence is TGCGCCAGCAGTGACAGTTCGAATCAGCCCCAGCATTTT. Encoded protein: CASSDSSNQPQHF.

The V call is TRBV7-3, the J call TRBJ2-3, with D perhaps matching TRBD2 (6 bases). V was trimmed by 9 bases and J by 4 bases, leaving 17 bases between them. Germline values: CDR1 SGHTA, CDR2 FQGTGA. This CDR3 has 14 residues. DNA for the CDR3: TGTGCCAGTTCCCAGGGAGGTGAGGCAGATACGCAGTATTTT. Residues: CASSQGGEADTQYF.

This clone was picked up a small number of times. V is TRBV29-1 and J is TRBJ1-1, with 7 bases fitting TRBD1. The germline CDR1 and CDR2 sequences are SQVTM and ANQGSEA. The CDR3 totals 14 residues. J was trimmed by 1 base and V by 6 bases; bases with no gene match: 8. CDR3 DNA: TGCAGCGTCCAGGGGCGACAGGGGAACACTGAAGCTTTCTTT. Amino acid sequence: CSVQGRQGNTEAFF.

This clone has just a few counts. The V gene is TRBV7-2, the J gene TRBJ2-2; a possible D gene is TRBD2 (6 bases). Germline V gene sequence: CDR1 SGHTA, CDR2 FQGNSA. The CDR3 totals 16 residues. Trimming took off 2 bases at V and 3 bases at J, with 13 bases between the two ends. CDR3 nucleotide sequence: TGTGCCAGCAGCTTATTCGGGAGACCCCACACCGGGGAGCTGTTTTTT. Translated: CASSLFGRPHTGELFF.

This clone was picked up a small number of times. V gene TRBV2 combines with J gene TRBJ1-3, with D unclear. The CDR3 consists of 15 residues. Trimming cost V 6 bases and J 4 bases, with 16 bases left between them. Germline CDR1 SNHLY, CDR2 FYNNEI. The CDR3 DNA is TGTGCCAGCAGGCAAGACACCGGTAGAGGAAACACCATATATTTT. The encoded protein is CASRQDTGRGNTIYF.

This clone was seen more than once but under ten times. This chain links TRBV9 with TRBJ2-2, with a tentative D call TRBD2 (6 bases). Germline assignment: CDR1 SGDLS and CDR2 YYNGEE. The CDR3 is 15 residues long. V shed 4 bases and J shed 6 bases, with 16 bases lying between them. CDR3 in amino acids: CASSSRGGLAGELFF. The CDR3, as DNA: TGTGCCAGCAGCTCGAGGGGAGGTTTGGCCGGGGAGCTGTTTTTT.

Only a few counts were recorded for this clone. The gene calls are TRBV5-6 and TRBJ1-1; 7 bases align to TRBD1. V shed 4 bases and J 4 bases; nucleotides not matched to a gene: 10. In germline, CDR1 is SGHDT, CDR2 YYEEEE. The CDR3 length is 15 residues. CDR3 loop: CASSRDSQSATEAFF. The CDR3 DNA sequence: TGTGCCAGCAGCCGGGACAGCCAGTCGGCCACTGAAGCTTTCTTT. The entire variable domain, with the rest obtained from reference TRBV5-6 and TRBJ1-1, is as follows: DAGVTQSPTHLIKTRGQQVTLRCSPKSGHDTVSWYQQALGQGPQFIFQYYEEEERQRGNFPDRFSGHQFPNYSSELNVNALLLGDSALYLCASSRDSQSATEAFFGQGTRLTVV.

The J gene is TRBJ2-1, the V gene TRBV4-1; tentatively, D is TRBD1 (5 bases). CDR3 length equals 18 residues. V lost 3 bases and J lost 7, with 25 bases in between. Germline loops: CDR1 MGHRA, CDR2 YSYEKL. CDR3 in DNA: TGCGCCAGCAGCCATCAGCCCACCGACAGATCCTTAAGGAATGAGCAGTTCTTC. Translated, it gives CASSHQPTDRSLRNEQFF.

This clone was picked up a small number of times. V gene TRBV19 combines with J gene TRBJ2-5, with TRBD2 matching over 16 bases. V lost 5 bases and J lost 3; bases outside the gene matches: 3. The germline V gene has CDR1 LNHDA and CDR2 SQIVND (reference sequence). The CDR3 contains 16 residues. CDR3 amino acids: CASSGGLAGGKETQYF. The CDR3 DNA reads TGTGCCAGTAGTGGGGGACTAGCGGGGGGGAAAGAGACCCAGTACTTC. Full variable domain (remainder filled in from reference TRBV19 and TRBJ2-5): DGGITQSPKYLFRKEGQNVTLSCEQNLNHDAMYWYRQDPGQGLRLIYYSQIVNDFQKGDIAEGYSVSREKKESFPLTVTSAQKNPTAFYLCASSGGLAGGKETQYFGPGTRLLVL.

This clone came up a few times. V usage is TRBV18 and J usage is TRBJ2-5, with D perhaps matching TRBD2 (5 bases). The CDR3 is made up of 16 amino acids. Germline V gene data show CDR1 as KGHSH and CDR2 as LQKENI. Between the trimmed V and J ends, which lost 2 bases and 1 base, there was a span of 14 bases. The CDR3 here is CASSPWQLGVQETQYF. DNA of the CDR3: TGTGCCAGCTCACCATGGCAACTCGGGGTCCAAGAGACCCAGTACTTC.